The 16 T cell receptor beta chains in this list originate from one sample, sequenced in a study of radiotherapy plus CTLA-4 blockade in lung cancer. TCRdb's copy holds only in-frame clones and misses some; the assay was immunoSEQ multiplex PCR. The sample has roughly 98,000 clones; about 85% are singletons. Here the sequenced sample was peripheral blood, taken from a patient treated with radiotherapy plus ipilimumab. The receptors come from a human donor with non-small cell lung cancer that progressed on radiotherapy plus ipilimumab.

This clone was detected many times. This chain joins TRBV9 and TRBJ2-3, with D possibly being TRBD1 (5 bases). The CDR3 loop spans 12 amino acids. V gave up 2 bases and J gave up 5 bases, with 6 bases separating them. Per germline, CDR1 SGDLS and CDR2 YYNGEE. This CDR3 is CASSVDRDTQYF. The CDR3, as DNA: TGTGCCAGCAGCGTTGACAGAGATACGCAGTATTTT. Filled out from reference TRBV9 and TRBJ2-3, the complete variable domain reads DSGVTQTPKHLITATGQRVTLRCSPRSGDLSVYWYQQSLDQGLQFLIQYYNGEERAKGNILERFSAQQFPDLHSELNLSSLELGDSALYFCASSVDRDTQYFGPGTRLTVL.

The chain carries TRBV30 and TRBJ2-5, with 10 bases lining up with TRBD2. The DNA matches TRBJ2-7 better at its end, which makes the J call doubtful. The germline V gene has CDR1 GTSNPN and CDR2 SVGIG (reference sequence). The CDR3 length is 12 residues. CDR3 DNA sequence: TGTGCATTAGCGGGAGGCTATTTCGAGCAGTACTTC. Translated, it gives CALAGGYFEQYF.

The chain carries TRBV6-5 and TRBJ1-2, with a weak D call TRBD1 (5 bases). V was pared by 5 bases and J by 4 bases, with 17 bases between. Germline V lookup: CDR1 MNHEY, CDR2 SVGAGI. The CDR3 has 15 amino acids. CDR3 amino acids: CASSGASYSGYGYTF. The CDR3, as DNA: TGTGCCAGCAGTGGGGCCTCATACTCCGGCTATGGCTACACCTTC.

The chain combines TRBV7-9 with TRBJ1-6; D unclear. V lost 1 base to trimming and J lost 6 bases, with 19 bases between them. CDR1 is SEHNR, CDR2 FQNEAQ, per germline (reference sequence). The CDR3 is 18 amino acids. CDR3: CASSLGAGKQPINSPLHF. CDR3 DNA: TGTGCCAGCAGCTTAGGGGCGGGCAAACAGCCTATTAATTCACCCCTCCACTTT.

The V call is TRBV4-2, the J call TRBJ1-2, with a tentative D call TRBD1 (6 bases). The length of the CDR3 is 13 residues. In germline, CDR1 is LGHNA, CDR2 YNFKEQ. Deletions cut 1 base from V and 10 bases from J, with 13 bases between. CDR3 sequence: CASSQGTAGAYTF. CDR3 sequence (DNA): TGTGCCAGCAGCCAAGGAACGGCAGGGGCCTACACCTTC.

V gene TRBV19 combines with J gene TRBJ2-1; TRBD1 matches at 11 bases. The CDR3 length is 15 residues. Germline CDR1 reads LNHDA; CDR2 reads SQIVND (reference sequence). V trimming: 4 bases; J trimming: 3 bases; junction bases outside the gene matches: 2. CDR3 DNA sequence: TGTGCCAGTAGTAGGGGGACAGGGGGCTACAATGAGCAGTTCTTC. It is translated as CASSRGTGGYNEQFF.

The chain's CDR3 is CASSIPGGPDGNTQYF. The CDR3 region has the DNA TGTGCCAGTAGTATTCCCGGTGGGCCAGATGGAAATACGCAGTATTTT. The rearrangement uses TRBV19 and TRBJ2-3; the D is unclear. Germline loops: CDR1 LNHDA, CDR2 SQIVND (reference sequence). V lost 3 bases and J 7 bases, leaving 20 bases between the germline ends. The CDR3 has 16 amino acids.

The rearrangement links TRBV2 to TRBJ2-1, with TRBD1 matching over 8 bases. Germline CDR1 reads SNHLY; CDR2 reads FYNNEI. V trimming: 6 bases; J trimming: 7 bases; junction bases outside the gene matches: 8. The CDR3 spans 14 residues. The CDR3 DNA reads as TGTGCCAGCAGGACAGGGGACCTTACGAATGAGCAGTTCTTC. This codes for CASRTGDLTNEQFF.

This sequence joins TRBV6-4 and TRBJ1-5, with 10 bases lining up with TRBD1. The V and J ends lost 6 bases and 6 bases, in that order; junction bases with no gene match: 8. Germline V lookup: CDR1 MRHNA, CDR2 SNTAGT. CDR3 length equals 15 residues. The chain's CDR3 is CASSPGTGVGQPQHF. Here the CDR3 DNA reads TGTGCCAGCAGCCCCGGGACAGGGGTAGGTCAGCCCCAGCATTTT.

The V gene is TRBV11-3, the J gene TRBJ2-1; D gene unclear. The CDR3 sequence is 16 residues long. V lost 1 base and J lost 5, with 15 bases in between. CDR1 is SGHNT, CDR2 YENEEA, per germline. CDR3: CASSLGGWDPHNEQFF. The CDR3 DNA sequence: TGTGCCAGCAGCTTAGGGGGTTGGGATCCGCACAATGAGCAGTTCTTC.

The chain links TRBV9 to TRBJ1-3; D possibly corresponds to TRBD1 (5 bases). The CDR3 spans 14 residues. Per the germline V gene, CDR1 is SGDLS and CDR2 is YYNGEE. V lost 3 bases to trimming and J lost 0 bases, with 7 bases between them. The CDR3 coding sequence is TGTGCCAGCAGCGCCGGGACCTCTGGAAACACCATATATTTT. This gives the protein CASSAGTSGNTIYF. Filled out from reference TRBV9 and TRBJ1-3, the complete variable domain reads DSGVTQTPKHLITATGQRVTLRCSPRSGDLSVYWYQQSLDQGLQFLIQYYNGEERAKGNILERFSAQQFPDLHSELNLSSLELGDSALYFCASSAGTSGNTIYFGEGSWLTVV.

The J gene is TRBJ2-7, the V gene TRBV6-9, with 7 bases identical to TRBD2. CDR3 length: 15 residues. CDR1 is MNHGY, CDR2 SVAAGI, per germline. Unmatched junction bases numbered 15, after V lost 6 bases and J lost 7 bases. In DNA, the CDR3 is TGTGCCAGCAGAGATAAGAGAGCCTGGGGGGGGGAGCAGTACTTC. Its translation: CASRDKRAWGGEQYF.

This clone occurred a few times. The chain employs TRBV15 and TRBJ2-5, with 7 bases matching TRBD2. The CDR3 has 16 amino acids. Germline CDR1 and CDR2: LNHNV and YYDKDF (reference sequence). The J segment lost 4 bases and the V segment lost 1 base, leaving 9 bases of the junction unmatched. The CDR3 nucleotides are TGTGCCACCAGCAGAGTTAAGCGGGGTTACCGAGAGACCCAGTACTTC. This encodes CATSRVKRGYRETQYF.

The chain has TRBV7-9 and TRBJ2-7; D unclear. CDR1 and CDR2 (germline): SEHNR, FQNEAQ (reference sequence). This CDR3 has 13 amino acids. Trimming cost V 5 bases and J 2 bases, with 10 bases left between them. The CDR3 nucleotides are TGTGCCAGCAGCCCCCGTTGGACCTACGAGCAGTACTTC. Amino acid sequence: CASSPRWTYEQYF.

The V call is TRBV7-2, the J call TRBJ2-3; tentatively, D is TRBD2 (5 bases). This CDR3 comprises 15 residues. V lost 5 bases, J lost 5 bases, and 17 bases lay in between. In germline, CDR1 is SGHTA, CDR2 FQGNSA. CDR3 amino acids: CASSPQAVARDTQYF. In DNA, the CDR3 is TGTGCCAGCAGCCCTCAAGCGGTGGCACGAGATACGCAGTATTTT. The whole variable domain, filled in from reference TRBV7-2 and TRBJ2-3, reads GAGVSQSPSNKVTEKGKDVELRCDPISGHTALYWYRQSLGQGLEFLIYFQGNSAPDKSGLPSDRFSAERTGGSVSTLTIQRTQQEDSAVYLCASSPQAVARDTQYFGPGTRLTVL.

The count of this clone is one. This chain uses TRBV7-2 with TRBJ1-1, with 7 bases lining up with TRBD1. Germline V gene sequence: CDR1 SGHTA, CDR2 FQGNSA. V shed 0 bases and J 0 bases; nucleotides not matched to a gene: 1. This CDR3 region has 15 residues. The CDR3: CASSLAGGMNTEAFF. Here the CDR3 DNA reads TGTGCCAGCAGCTTAGCAGGGGGCATGAACACTGAAGCTTTCTTT.